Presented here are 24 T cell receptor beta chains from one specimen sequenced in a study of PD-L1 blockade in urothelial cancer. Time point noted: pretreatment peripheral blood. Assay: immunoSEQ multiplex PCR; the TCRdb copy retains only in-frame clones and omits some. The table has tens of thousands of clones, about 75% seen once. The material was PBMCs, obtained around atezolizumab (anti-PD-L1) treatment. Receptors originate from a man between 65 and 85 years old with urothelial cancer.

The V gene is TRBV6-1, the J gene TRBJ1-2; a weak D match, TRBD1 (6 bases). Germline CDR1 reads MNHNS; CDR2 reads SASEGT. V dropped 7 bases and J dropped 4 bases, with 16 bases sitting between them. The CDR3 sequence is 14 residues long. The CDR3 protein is CASTGQPQAYGYTF. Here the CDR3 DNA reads TGTGCCAGCACCGGACAGCCCCAAGCCTATGGCTACACCTTC.

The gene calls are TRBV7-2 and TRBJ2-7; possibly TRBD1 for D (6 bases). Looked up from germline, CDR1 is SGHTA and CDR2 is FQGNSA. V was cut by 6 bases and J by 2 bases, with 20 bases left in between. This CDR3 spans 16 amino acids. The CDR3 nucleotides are TGTGCCAGCAGTCTGGACAGACTCAACCCTACCTACGAGCAGTACTTC. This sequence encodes CASSLDRLNPTYEQYF.

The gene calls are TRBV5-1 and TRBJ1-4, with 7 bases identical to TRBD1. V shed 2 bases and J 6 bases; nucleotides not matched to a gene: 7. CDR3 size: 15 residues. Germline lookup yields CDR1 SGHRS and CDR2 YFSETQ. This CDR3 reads CASSFWGQFDEKLFF. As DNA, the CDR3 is TGCGCCAGCAGCTTTTGGGGACAGTTCGATGAAAAACTGTTTTTT.

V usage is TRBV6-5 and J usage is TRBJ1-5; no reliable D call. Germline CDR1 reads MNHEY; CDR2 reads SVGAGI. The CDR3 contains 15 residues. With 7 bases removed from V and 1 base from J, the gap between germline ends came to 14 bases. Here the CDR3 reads CASMEVRGSNQPQHF. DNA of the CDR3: TGTGCCAGCATGGAGGTTCGAGGAAGCAATCAGCCCCAGCATTTT.

CDR3 protein: CASSRTGLPYEQYF. Here the CDR3 DNA reads TGTGCCAGCAGCCGCACGGGACTCCCCTACGAGCAGTACTTC. V usage is TRBV27 and J usage is TRBJ2-7; a weak D match, TRBD2 (6 bases). The V gene's germline CDR1 is MNHEY and CDR2 SMNVEV (reference sequence). The CDR3 extends over 14 amino acids. Trimming cost V 6 bases and J 2 bases, with 14 bases left between them.

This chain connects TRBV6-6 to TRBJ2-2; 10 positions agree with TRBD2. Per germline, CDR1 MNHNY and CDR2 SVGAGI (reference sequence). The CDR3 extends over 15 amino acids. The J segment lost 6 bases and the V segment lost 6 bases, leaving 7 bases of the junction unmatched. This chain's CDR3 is CASSGLAEGAGELFF. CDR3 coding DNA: TGTGCCAGCAGCGGACTAGCGGAGGGTGCCGGGGAGCTGTTTTTT.

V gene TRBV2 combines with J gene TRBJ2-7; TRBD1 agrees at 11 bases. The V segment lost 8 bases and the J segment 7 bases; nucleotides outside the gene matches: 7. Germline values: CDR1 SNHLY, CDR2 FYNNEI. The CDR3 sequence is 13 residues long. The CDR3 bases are TGTGCCAGCGGTAGGACAGGGGGCAGGGAGCAGTACTTC. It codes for CASGRTGGREQYF.

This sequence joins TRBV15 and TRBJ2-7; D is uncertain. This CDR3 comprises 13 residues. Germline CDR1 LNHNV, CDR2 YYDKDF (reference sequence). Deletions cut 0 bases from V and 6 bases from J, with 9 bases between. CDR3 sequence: CATSRDPGGEQYF. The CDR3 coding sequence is TGTGCCACCAGCAGAGATCCAGGTGGCGAGCAGTACTTC.

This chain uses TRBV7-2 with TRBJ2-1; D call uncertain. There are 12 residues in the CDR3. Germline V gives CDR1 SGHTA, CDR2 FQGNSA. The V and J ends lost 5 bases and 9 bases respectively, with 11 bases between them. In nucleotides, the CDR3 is TGTGCCAGCAGCCCTAGTGGTCCTGAGCAGTTCTTC. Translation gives CASSPSGPEQFF.

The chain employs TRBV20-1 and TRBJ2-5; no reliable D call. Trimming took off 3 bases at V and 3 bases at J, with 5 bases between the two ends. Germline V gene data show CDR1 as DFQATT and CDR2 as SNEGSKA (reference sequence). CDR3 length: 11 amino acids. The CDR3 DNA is TGCAGTGCTAGCTTCGAAGAGACCCAGTACTTC. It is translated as CSASFEETQYF.

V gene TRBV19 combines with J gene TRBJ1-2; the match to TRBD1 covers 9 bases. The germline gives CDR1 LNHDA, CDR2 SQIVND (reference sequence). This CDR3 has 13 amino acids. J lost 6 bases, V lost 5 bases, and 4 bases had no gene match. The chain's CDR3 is CASSPQGAHGYTF. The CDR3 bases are TGTGCCAGTAGTCCACAGGGGGCCCATGGCTACACCTTC.

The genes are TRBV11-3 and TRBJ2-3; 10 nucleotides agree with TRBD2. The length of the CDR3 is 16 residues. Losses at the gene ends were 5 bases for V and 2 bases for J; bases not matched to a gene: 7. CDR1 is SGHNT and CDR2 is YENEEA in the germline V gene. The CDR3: CASSRQAGGTTDTQYF. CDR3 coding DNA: TGTGCCAGCAGCCGCCAAGCGGGAGGGACCACAGATACGCAGTATTTT.

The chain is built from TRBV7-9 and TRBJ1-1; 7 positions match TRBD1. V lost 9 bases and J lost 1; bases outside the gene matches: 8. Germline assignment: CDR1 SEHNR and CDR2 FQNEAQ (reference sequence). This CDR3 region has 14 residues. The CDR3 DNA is TGTGCCAGTCTTAGACAGGGACCGAACACTGAAGCTTTCTTT. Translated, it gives CASLRQGPNTEAFF.

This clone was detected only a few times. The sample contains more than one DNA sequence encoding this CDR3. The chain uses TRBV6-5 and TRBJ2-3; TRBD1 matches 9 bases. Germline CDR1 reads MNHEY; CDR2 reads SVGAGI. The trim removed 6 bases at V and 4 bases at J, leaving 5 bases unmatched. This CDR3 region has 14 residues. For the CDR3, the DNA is TGTGCCAGCAGGCCCGGGACAGGGTCAGATACGCAGTATTTT. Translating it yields CASRPGTGSDTQYF.

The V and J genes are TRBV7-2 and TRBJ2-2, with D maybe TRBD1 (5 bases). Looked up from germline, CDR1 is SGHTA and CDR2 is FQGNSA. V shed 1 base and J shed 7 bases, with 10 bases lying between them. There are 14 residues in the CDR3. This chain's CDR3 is CASSLVQGIGELFF. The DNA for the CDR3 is TGTGCCAGCAGCTTAGTCCAGGGAATCGGGGAGCTGTTTTTT.

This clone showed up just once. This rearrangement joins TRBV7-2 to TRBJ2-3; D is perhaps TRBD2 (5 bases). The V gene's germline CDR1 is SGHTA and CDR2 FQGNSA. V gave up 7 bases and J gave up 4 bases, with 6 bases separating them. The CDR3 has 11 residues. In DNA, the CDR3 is TGTGCCAGCAAGGAGGCAGATACGCAGTATTTT. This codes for CASKEADTQYF.

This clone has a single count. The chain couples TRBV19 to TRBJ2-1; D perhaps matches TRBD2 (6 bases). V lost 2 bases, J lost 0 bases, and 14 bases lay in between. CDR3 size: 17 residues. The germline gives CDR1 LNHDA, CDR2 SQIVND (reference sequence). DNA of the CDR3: TGTGCCAGTAGTATATATGGCGGGATGAGCTCCTACAATGAGCAGTTCTTC. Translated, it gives CASSIYGGMSSYNEQFF.

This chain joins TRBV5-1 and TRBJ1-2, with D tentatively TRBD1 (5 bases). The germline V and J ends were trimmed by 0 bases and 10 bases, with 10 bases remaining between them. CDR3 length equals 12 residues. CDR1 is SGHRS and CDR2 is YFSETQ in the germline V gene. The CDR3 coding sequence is TGCGCCAGCAGCTTGGGCAGACAGATCTACACCTTC. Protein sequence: CASSLGRQIYTF. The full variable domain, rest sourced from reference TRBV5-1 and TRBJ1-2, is KAGVTQTPRYLIKTRGQQVTLSCSPISGHRSVSWYQQTPGQGLQFLFEYFSETQRNKGNFPGRFSGRQFSNSRSEMNVSTLELGDSALYLCASSLGRQIYTFGSGTRLTVV.

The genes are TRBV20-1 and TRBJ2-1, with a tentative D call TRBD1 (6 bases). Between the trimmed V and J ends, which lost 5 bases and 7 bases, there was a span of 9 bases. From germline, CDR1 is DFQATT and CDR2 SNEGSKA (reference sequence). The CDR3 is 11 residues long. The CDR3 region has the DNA TGCAGTGCTCCTGACAGGAATGAGCAGTTCTTC. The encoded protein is CSAPDRNEQFF.

The CDR3 bases are TGTGCTAGTGGTTTGGTTGGGGCTACCACAGATACGCAGTATTTT. Translating gives CASGLVGATTDTQYF. The V and J genes are TRBV12-5 and TRBJ2-3; D might be TRBD1 (5 bases). Looked up from germline, CDR1 is LGHNT and CDR2 is FRNRAP. The CDR3 is made up of 15 amino acids. V lost 0 bases and J lost 2, with 9 bases in between.

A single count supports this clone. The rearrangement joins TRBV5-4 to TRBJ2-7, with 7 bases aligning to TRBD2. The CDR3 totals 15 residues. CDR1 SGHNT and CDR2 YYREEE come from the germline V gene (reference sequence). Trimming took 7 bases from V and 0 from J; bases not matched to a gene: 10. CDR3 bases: TGTGCCAGCCATGAGGGAGGGAGAGCCTCCTACGAGCAGTACTTC. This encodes CASHEGGRASYEQYF.

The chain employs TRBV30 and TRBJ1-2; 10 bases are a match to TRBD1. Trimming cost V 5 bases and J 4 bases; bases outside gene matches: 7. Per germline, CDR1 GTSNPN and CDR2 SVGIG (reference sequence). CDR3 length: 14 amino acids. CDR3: CAWLKTGGGYGYTF. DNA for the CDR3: TGTGCCTGGCTCAAGACAGGGGGCGGCTATGGCTACACCTTC.

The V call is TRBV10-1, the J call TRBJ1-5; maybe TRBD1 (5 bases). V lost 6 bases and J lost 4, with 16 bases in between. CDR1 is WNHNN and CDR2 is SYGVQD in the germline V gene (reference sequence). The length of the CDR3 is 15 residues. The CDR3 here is CASSISRGRNQPQHF. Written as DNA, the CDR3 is TGCGCCAGCAGCATCAGTAGGGGTCGGAATCAGCCCCAGCATTTT.

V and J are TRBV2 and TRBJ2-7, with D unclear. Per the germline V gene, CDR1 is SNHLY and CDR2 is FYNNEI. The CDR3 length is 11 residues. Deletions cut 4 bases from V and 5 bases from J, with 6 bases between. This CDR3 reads CASSAVDEQYF. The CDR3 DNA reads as TGTGCCAGCAGTGCAGTTGACGAGCAGTACTTC.